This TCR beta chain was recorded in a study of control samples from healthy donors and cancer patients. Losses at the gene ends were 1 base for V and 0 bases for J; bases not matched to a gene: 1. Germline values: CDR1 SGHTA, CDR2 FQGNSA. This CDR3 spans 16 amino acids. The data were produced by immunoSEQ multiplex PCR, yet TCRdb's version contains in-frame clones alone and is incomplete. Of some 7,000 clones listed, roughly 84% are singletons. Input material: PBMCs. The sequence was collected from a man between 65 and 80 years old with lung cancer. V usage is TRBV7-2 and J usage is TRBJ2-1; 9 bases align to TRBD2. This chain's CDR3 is CASSLVSGSSYNEQFF. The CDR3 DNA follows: TGTGCCAGCAGCTTAGTTAGCGGGAGCTCCTACAATGAGCAGTTCTTC.